These T cell receptor beta chains were read from a single sample in a study of cytomegalovirus exposure and HLA in healthy donors. Here immunoSEQ multiplex PCR was the method, and the copy in TCRdb shows in-frame clones only, minus some. The sample has 150,000 to 200,000 clones, 80% to 90% seen once. The sequencing input was PBMCs. All receptors derive from a woman between 25 and 40 years old in good health and CMV-seronegative. CDR3s include the opening cysteine and the closing phenylalanine or tryptophan. Fields, in order: clone size, J gene, D gene, V gene, CDR3 protein, CDR3 DNA. A D gene is named only where the DNA matches it firmly. Size is omitted from some rows. Given values are once, few, many or a class for expanded clones.

NA	TRBJ1-1	NA	TRBV7-6	CASSLARGATEAFF	TGTGCCAGCAGCTTAGCGCGGGGGGCCACTGAAGCTTTCTTT
NA	TRBJ2-7	TRBD2	TRBV28	CASSSSGVDYEQYF	TGTGCCAGCAGTTCTAGCGGGGTTGACTACGAGCAGTACTTC
few	TRBJ1-5	TRBD1	TRBV6-6	CASSYRTGQQPQHF	TGTGCCAGCAGTTACCGGACAGGGCAGCAGCCCCAGCATTTT
NA	TRBJ2-3	NA	TRBV29-1	CSGGQSTDTQYF	TGCAGCGGAGGACAGAGCACAGATACGCAGTATTTT
once	TRBJ1-2	NA	TRBV9	CASSVAGGSNYGYTF	TGTGCCAGCAGCGTAGCTGGGGGTAGTAACTATGGCTACACCTTC
NA	TRBJ2-1	TRBD2	TRBV4-2	CASSQDPTSGRAPEQFF	TGTGCCAGCAGCCAAGATCCCACTAGCGGGAGGGCCCCTGAGCAGTTCTTC
NA	TRBJ1-1	TRBD1	TRBV29-1	CSGRQGNTEAFF	TGCAGCGGGCGACAGGGGAACACTGAAGCTTTCTTT
once	TRBJ1-4	NA	TRBV27	CASSLSGRGSGEKLFF	TGTGCCAGCAGTTTATCGGGGCGGGGGTCAGGAGAAAAACTGTTTTTT
NA	TRBJ1-2	TRBD1	TRBV10-3	CAISRDRGYGYTF	TGTGCCATCAGTCGTGACAGGGGCTATGGCTACACCTTC
NA	TRBJ1-5	NA	TRBV6-5	CASTTEGGVNQPQHF	TGTGCCAGCACCACCGAGGGGGGCGTAAATCAGCCCCAGCATTTT
once	TRBJ1-2	TRBD1	TRBV6-5	CASRTGELGGYTF	TGTGCCAGCAGGACAGGGGAGCTTGGTGGCTACACCTTC
NA	TRBJ2-7	NA	TRBV6-6	CASCGGESYEQYF	TGTGCCAGCTGTGGGGGCGAAAGCTACGAGCAGTACTTC
NA	TRBJ1-5	NA	TRBV6-1	CASFSQGGQPQHF	TGTGCCAGCTTTTCCCAGGGAGGTCAGCCCCAGCATTTT
NA	TRBJ2-3	TRBD2	TRBV2	CASSSSAGGQDTQYF	TGTGCCAGCAGTAGCTCGGCGGGGGGGCAAGATACGCAGTATTTT
NA	TRBJ1-2	NA	TRBV6-4	CASTPSPGNYGYTF	TGTGCCAGCACGCCATCCCCAGGGAACTATGGCTACACCTTC
NA	TRBJ1-2	TRBD1	TRBV6-6	CASREGAIGYTF	TGTGCCAGCAGGGAGGGGGCGATTGGCTACACCTTC
once	TRBJ2-7	NA	TRBV25-1	CASSDGALSSYEQYF	TGTGCCAGCAGTGATGGGGCCTTGAGCTCCTACGAGCAGTACTTC
NA	TRBJ1-5	NA	TRBV2	CASNTGLWNDGNQPQHF	TGTGCCAGCAATACGGGGCTTTGGAATGATGGCAATCAGCCCCAGCATTTT
NA	TRBJ1-5	NA	TRBV28	CASSSPNQPQHF	TGTGCCAGCAGTTCCCCCAATCAGCCCCAGCATTTT
NA	TRBJ1-3	NA	TRBV6-5	CASSSGSGNTIYF	TGTGCCAGCAGTTCCGGCTCCGGAAACACCATATATTTT
NA	TRBJ2-5	TRBD1	TRBV7-3	CASSPSGTEETQYF	TGTGCCAGCAGCCCCTCCGGGACAGAAGAGACCCAGTACTTC
NA	TRBJ2-7	TRBD1	TRBV27	CASSRGTGYEQYF	TGTGCCAGCAGCAGAGGGACAGGCTACGAGCAGTACTTC
NA	TRBJ2-5	NA	TRBV11-1	CASSLASHQETQYF	TGTGCCAGCAGCTTAGCATCCCACCAAGAGACCCAGTACTTC
once	TRBJ2-1	TRBD2	TRBV5-6	CASSWGSGSNEQFF	TGTGCCAGCAGCTGGGGTAGCGGGAGTAATGAGCAGTTCTTC
NA	TRBJ1-2	TRBD1	TRBV4-3	CASSQGPGTGYGYTF	TGCGCCAGCAGCCAAGGACCCGGGACAGGGTATGGCTACACCTTC
few	TRBJ1-2	NA	TRBV5-1	CASRDQANHNYGYTF	TGCGCCAGCAGAGATCAGGCTAACCATAACTATGGCTACACCTTC